This T cell receptor (beta chain) derives from a study of metastatic and nonmetastatic thyroid tumors. About the study: Malignant and benign thyroid patients had repertoires compared in peripheral blood and tumor or nodule tissue. Overall study results and limits: In both blood and tumor samples, TCR beta diversity was reported significantly higher for malignant than benign nodules.

Germline CDR1 and CDR2: MGHRA and YSYEKL. The CDR3 runs 12 residues. Trimming took off 1 base at V and 4 bases at J, with 5 bases between the two ends. The entire patient cohort was treatment-naive prior to thyroid surgery. How the authors handled the data: Across clinicopathological groups, CDR3 differences served as the basis for building a distant-metastasis classifier for papillary thyroid cancer. MiXCR was used by TCRdb to re-call the PCR reads. The V and J calls come from TCRdb's annotation, not from the publication. The sample consists of 45,000 or so clones, about 4.2% of them appearing once. This clone was counted between two and nine times. The antigen remains undetermined.

Sequenced material: blood. This chain connects TRBV4-1 to TRBJ2-7; D remains ambiguous. This TCR derives from a female donor with papillary thyroid cancer or a benign thyroid nodule (not recorded which). Some clones in this sample may be carry-over from other donors' samples. The CDR3 region is CASSQVVYEQYF. For the CDR3, the DNA is TGCGCCAGCAGCCAAGTGGTTTACGAGCAGTACTTC.